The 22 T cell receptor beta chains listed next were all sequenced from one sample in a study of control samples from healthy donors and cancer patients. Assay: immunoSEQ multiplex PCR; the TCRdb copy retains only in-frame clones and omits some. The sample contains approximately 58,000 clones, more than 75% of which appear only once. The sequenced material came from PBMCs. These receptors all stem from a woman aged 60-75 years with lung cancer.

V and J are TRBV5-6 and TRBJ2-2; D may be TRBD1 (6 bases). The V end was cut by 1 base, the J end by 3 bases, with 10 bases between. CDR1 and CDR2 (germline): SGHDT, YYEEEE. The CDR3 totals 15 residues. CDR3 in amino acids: CASSLQGLDTGELFF. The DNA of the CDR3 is TGTGCCAGCAGCTTGCAGGGGCTGGACACCGGGGAGCTGTTTTTT.

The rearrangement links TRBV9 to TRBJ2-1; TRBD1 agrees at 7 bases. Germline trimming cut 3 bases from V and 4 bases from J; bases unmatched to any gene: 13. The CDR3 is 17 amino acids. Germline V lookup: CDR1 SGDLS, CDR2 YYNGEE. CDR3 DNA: TGTGCCAGCAGCGGGCGGACAGGCTCTAGGGTATACAATGAGCAGTTCTTC. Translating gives CASSGRTGSRVYNEQFF.

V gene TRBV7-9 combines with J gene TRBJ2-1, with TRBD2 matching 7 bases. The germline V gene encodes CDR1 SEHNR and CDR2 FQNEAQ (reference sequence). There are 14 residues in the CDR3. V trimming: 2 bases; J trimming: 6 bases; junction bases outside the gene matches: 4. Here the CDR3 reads CASSLSGLPNEQFF. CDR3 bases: TGTGCCAGCAGCTTATCGGGACTACCCAATGAGCAGTTCTTC.

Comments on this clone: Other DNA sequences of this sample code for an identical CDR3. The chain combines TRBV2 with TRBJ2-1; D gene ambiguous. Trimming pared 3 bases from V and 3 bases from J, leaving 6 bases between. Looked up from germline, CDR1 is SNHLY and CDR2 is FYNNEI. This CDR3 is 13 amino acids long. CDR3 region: CASSEAIYNEQFF. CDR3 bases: TGTGCCAGCAGTGAGGCCATCTACAATGAGCAGTTCTTC.

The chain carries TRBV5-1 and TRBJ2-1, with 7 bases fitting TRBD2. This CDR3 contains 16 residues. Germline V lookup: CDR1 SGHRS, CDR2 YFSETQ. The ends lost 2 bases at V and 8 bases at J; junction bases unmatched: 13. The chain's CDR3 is CASSLREGGSGDEQFF. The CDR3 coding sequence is TGCGCCAGCAGCTTAAGGGAAGGCGGGAGTGGGGATGAGCAGTTCTTC.

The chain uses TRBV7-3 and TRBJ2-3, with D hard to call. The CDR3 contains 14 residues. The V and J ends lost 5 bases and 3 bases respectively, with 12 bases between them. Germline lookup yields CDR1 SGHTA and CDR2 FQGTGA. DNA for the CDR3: TGTGCCAGCAGCCGTGGGGTGGGAACAGATACGCAGTATTTT. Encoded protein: CASSRGVGTDTQYF.

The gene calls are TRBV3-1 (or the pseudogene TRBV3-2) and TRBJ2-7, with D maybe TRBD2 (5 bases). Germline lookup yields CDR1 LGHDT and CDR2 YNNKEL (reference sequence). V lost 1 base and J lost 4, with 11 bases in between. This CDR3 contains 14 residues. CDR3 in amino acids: CASSQAAVGYEQYF. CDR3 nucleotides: TGTGCCAGCAGCCAAGCAGCGGTAGGGTACGAGCAGTACTTC.

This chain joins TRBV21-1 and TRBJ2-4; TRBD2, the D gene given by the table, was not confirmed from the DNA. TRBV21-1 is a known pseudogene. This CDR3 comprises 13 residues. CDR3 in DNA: TGTGCCAGCAGCACGAGGGTTGGTTACATTCAGTACTTC. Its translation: CASSTRVGYIQYF.

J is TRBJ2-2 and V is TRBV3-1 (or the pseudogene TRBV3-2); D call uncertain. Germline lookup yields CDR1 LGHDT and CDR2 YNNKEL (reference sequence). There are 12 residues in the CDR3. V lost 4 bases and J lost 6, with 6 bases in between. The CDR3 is CASSRNPGELFF. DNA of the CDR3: TGTGCCAGCAGCCGTAACCCCGGGGAGCTGTTTTTT.

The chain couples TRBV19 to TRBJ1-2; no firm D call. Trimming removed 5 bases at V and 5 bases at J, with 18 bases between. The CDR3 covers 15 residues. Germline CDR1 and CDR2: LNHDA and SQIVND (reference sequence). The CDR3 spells CASSPIGFAGYGYTF. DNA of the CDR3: TGTGCCAGTAGTCCCATTGGGTTCGCGGGGTATGGCTACACCTTC.

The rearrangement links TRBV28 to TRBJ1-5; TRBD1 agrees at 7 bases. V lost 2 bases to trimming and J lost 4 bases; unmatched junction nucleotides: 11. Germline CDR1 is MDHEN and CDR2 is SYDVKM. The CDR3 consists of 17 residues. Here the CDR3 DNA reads TGTGCCAGCAGTTTAAGGGACACAGGGGCGCGTAATCAGCCCCAGCATTTT. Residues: CASSLRDTGARNQPQHF.

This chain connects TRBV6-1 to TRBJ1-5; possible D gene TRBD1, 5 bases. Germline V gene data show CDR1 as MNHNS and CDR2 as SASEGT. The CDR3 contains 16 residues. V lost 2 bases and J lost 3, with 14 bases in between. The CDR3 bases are TGTGCCAGCAGTGAAATCGCAGGGACGAACAATCAGCCCCAGCATTTT. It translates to CASSEIAGTNNQPQHF.

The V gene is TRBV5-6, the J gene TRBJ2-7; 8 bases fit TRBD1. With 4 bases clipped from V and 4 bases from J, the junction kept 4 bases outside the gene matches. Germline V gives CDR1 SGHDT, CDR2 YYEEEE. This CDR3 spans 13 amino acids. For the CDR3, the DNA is TGTGCCAGCAGCACCGGGACAGGATACGAGCAGTACTTC. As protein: CASSTGTGYEQYF.

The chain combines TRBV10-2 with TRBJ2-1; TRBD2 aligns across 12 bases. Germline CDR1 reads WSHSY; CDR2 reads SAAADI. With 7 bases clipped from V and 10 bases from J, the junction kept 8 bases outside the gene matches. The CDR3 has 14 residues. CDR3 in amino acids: CASTQTSGGGEQFF. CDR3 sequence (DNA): TGCGCCAGCACTCAGACTAGCGGGGGAGGCGAGCAGTTCTTC.

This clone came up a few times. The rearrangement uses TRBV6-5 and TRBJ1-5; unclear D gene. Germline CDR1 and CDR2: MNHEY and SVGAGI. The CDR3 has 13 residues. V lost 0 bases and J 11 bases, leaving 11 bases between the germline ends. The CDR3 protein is CASSYSYRGTQHF. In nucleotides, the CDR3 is TGTGCCAGCAGTTACTCATACAGAGGGACCCAGCATTTT.

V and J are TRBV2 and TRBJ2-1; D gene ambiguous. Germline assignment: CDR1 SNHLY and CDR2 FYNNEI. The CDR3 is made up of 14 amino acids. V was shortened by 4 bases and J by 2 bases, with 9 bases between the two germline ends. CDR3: CASSVRIAYNEQFF. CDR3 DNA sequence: TGTGCCAGCAGTGTCCGCATCGCCTACAATGAGCAGTTCTTC.

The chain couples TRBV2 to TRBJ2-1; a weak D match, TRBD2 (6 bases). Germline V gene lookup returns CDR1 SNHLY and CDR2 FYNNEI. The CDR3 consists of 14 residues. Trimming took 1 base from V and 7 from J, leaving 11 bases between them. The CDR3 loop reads CASSEGTITNEQFF. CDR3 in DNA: TGTGCCAGCAGTGAAGGGACTATAACTAATGAGCAGTTCTTC. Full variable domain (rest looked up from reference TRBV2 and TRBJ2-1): EPEVTQTPSHQVTQMGQEVILRCVPISNHLYFYWYRQILGQKVEFLVSFYNNEISEKSEIFDDQFSVERPDGSNFTLKIRSTKLEDSAMYFCASSEGTITNEQFFGPGTRLTVL.

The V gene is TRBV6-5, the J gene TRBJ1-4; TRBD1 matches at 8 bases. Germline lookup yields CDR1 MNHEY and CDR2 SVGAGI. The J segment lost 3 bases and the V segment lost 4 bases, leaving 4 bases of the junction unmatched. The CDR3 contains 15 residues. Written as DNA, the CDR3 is TGTGCCAGCAGTTTTCAGGGGGCGGCTAATGAAAAACTGTTTTTT. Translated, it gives CASSFQGAANEKLFF.

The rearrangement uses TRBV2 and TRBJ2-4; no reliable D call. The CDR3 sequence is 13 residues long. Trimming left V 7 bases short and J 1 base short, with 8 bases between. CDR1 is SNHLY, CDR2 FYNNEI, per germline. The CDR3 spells CASMDGAKNIQYF. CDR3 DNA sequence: TGTGCCAGCATGGACGGGGCCAAAAACATTCAGTACTTC.

CDR3 in amino acids: CASSLRDSNEKLFF. The CDR3 nucleotides read TGCGCCAGCAGCCTTCGGGATTCTAATGAAAAACTGTTTTTT. The rearrangement uses TRBV4-1 and TRBJ1-4; no definite D call. The V and J ends lost 4 bases and 3 bases respectively, with 9 bases between them. In germline, CDR1 is MGHRA, CDR2 YSYEKL. The CDR3 is 14 residues long.

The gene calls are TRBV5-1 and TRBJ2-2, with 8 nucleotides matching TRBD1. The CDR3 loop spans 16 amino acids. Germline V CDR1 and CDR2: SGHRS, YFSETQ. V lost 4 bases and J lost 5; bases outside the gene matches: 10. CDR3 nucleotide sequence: TGCGCCAGCAGCCCACCCCAGGGGGCCGAGACCGGGGAGCTGTTTTTT. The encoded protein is CASSPPQGAETGELFF.

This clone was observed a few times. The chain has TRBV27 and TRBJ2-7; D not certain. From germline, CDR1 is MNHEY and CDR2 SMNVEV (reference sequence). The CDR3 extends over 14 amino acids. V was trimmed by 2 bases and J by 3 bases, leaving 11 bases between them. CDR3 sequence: CASSLKGIDYEQYF. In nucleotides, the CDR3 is TGTGCCAGCAGTTTAAAGGGAATCGACTACGAGCAGTACTTC.